This T cell receptor (beta chain) was captured by sequencing in a study of blood T cell repertoires in COVID-19. Whole-study context: COVID-19 samples, acute and convalescent, were from the United States, Italy and Spain. The analysed material was cDNA or gDNA that came from T cells, B-cell-depleted T cells, or PBMCs.

How the authors handled the data: For nucleated cells, counts were estimated from reference gene primer amplification. Repertoires were generated with immunoSEQ multiplex PCR, while TCRdb's copy carries only in-frame clones and drops some. The V and J calls and clone size are taken from that table; D and trimming were inferred from the DNA. The table shows about 100,000 clones, with roughly 90% occurring only once. CDR1 MNHEY and CDR2 SVGEGT come from the germline V gene. This CDR3 spans 14 amino acids. V shed 6 bases, J shed 5 bases, and the junction held 7 bases outside the gene matches. The clonotype comes from a man in his thirties or forties in a cohort sampled during active COVID-19. V usage is TRBV6-2 or TRBV6-3 and J usage is TRBJ2-7; 10 bases match TRBD2. Specimen: peripheral blood. CDR3 DNA: TGTGCCAGCAGCCAGCGGGGGGGTCTGGACGAGCAGTACTTC. Translating gives CASSQRGGLDEQYF.